The rows below give T cell receptor beta chains drawn from one sample of a study of shared clonotypes between healthy human individuals. TCRdb's copy holds only in-frame clones and misses some; the assay was immunoSEQ multiplex PCR. The sample has some 2.4 million clones; 90% to 95% are singletons. The sequenced sample consisted of naive CD4+ T cells from PBMCs. These receptors were taken from a man younger than 30 in good health. Some clones in this sample may be carry-over from other donors' samples. Each CDR3 is given with its conserved first and last residue. D genes are given only for firm matches. Only part of the rows carry a size: once, few, many, or a class if the clone is expanded.

j_gene	d_gene	abundance	v_gene	CDR3aa	CDR3nt
TRBJ1-1	.	.	TRBV7-8	CASSLEATTVNTEAFF	TGTGCCAGCAGCTTAGAGGCCACGACAGTGAACACTGAAGCTTTCTTT
TRBJ2-7	.	once	TRBV28	CASSTRQEGTYEQYF	TGTGCCAGCAGTACAAGACAGGAAGGGACTTACGAGCAGTACTTC
TRBJ2-2	.	.	TRBV30	CAWVSGLNTGELFF	TGTGCCTGGGTCTCGGGACTTAACACCGGGGAGCTGTTTTTT
TRBJ2-1	.	.	TRBV29-1	CSVEVNTGNEQFF	TGCAGCGTTGAGGTGAACACGGGCAATGAGCAGTTCTTC
TRBJ1-6	.	.	TRBV7-2	CASSSGPINSPLHF	TGTGCCAGCAGTTCTGGACCGATTAATTCACCCCTCCACTTT
TRBJ1-2	.	.	TRBV6-1	CASSEGGAGLGYGYTF	TGTGCCAGCAGTGAAGGGGGTGCGGGGCTCGGCTATGGCTACACCTTC
TRBJ1-2	.	.	TRBV15	CATSSDGRNYGYTF	TGTGCCACCAGCAGTGACGGGAGAAACTATGGCTACACCTTC
TRBJ2-2	.	.	TRBV18	CASSRRGRTNTGELFF	TGTGCCAGCTCACGCCGGGGTCGGACGAACACCGGGGAGCTGTTTTTT
TRBJ2-3	.	.	TRBV25-1	CASSEWTDTQYF	TGTGCCAGCAGTGAATGGACGGATACGCAGTATTTT
TRBJ1-5	.	.	TRBV7-3	CASSLGRHGAVQPQHF	TGTGCCAGCAGCTTAGGGCGTCACGGGGCGGTTCAGCCCCAGCATTTT
TRBJ2-5	.	.	TRBV11-1	CASSDRPGPAGTQYF	TGTGCCAGCAGCGATAGACCGGGACCAGCGGGGACCCAGTACTTC
TRBJ1-2	.	.	TRBV28	CASSRRPRTFYGYTF	TGTGCCAGCAGTCGTCGCCCCCGTACGTTCTATGGCTACACCTTC
TRBJ1-3	.	.	TRBV28	CASSLWSSGNTIYF	TGTGCCAGCAGTTTATGGTCCTCTGGAAACACCATATATTTT
TRBJ2-7	.	.	TRBV5-4	CASSLWSSYEQYF	TGTGCCAGCAGCTTGTGGAGCTCCTACGAGCAGTACTTC
TRBJ1-1	.	.	TRBV6-5	CASRTLGTEAFF	TGTGCCAGCAGGACTCTGGGGACTGAAGCTTTCTTT
TRBJ1-1	.	.	TRBV4-2	CASSPSPGAEAFF	TGTGCCAGCAGCCCCTCCCCAGGAGCTGAAGCTTTCTTT
TRBJ1-5	.	few	TRBV10-3	CATAGEGKNQPQHF	TGTGCCACCGCCGGAGAGGGTAAGAATCAGCCCCAGCATTTT
TRBJ1-2	.	once	TRBV5-6	CASSLGRLENGYTF	TGTGCCAGCAGCCTAGGACGTCTGGAAAATGGCTACACCTTC
TRBJ2-1	.	.	TRBV2	CASSDIFGEQFF	TGTGCCAGCAGTGATATATTTGGTGAGCAGTTCTTC